What follows are 7 T cell receptor beta chains derived from one specimen sequenced in a study of T cell responses to AZD1222 COVID-19 vaccine. Assay: immunoSEQ multiplex PCR; the TCRdb copy retains only in-frame clones and omits some. This repertoire shows 150,000 to 200,000 clones, around 87% found once; its top ten account for less than 3%. Source: peripheral blood, taken on day 0 of AZD1222 vaccination. The receptors shown here come from an adult in good health.

The DNA for the CDR3 is TGCAGTGCTACGACCGGCAATGAGCAGTTCTTC. Encoded protein: CSATTGNEQFF. This sequence joins TRBV20-1 and TRBJ2-1; no clear D. The CDR3 is made up of 11 amino acids. V was trimmed by 4 bases and J by 6 bases, leaving 7 bases between them. Germline assignment: CDR1 DFQATT and CDR2 SNEGSKA (reference sequence).

Here the CDR3 reads CASSPDRGGNIQYF. CDR3 nucleotides: TGTGCCAGCTCACCCGACAGGGGGGGAAACATTCAGTACTTC. The chain recombines TRBV18 with TRBJ2-4, with 9 bases matching TRBD1. Germline V lookup: CDR1 KGHSH, CDR2 LQKENI. V was pared by 3 bases and J by 6 bases, with 3 bases of the junction left unmatched. The CDR3 consists of 14 residues.

J is TRBJ1-4 and V is TRBV29-1, with TRBD1 matching over 9 bases. V was pared by 8 bases and J by 6 bases, with 16 bases of the junction left unmatched. Germline V gene sequence: CDR1 SQVTM, CDR2 ANQGSEA. The CDR3 extends over 16 amino acids. This CDR3 is CSRGTGKRVVDEKLFF. The CDR3 DNA reads TGCAGCAGAGGGACAGGGAAAAGGGTCGTGGATGAAAAACTGTTTTTT.

The chain combines TRBV5-1 with TRBJ1-2; possible D gene TRBD1, 6 bases. This CDR3 is 14 amino acids long. CDR1 is SGHRS, CDR2 YFSETQ, per germline. Trimming removed 4 bases at V and 7 bases at J, with 17 bases between. The CDR3 DNA sequence: TGCGCCAGCAGCAGAGATCCGGGGGCGGTTGGCTACACCTTC. Amino acid sequence: CASSRDPGAVGYTF.

The chain is built from TRBV5-1 and TRBJ2-7; D is perhaps TRBD2 (6 bases). This CDR3 contains 15 residues. Per the germline V gene, CDR1 is SGHRS and CDR2 is YFSETQ. The V gene lost 7 bases and the J gene lost 0 bases, with 17 bases spanning the gap. The CDR3 loop reads CASAPVPGSSYEQYF. Written as DNA, the CDR3 is TGCGCCAGCGCCCCCGTCCCCGGGAGCTCCTACGAGCAGTACTTC.

This chain joins TRBV6-5 and TRBJ1-3; 9 bases agree with TRBD1. V was pared by 5 bases and J by 0 bases, with 2 bases of the junction left unmatched. This CDR3 comprises 15 residues. Per the germline V gene, CDR1 is MNHEY and CDR2 is SVGAGI. CDR3 region: CASSRDRDSGNTIYF. In DNA, the CDR3 is TGTGCCAGCAGTAGGGACAGGGACTCTGGAAACACCATATATTTT.

V usage is TRBV19 and J usage is TRBJ1-2; 9 nucleotides match TRBD1. CDR1 is LNHDA and CDR2 is SQIVND in the germline V gene (reference sequence). V lost 4 bases and J lost 4; bases outside the gene matches: 4. CDR3 length equals 14 residues. The CDR3 sequence: CASSRTGAAYGYTF. The DNA for the CDR3 is TGTGCCAGTAGTAGGACAGGGGCTGCCTATGGCTACACCTTC.